Only a few counts were recorded for the clone carrying this T cell receptor beta chain. Its antigen is currently unknown. The data belong to a study of cytomegalovirus exposure and HLA in healthy donors. Points from the study as a whole: Some segments of the V type, notably TRBV6-2 and TRBV6-3, were excluded as indistinguishable. Per published reports, the classifier diagnosed cytomegalovirus status with high specificity and sensitivity. Later findings reportedly placed an Asian-associated ancestry cluster below the approximately 670-donor mean for N-insertions.

Use of 60 Vbeta and 13 Jbeta primers characterized the PCR. Only in-frame clones appear in the TCRdb table, and some are missing; sequencing was by immunoSEQ multiplex PCR. The sample records 150,000 to 200,000 clones, 65% to 80% being singletons. The CDR3 consists of 13 residues. The V gene's germline CDR1 is SGHNT and CDR2 YENEEA. V was trimmed by 2 bases and J by 4 bases, leaving 6 bases between them. The sequence was obtained from a woman aged 35 to 49 in good health and CMV-seronegative. This chain links TRBV11-3 with TRBJ1-3; D ambiguous. The sample was PBMCs. Here the CDR3 DNA reads TGTGCCAGCAGCTTAAATCAGGGAAACACCATATATTTT. This encodes CASSLNQGNTIYF. The full variable domain, completed using reference TRBV11-3 and TRBJ1-3, is EAGVVQSPRYKIIEKKQPVAFWCNPISGHNTLYWYLQNLGQGPELLIRYENEEAVDDSQLPKDRFSAERLKGVDSTLKIQPAELGDSAVYLCASSLNQGNTIYFGEGSWLTVV.